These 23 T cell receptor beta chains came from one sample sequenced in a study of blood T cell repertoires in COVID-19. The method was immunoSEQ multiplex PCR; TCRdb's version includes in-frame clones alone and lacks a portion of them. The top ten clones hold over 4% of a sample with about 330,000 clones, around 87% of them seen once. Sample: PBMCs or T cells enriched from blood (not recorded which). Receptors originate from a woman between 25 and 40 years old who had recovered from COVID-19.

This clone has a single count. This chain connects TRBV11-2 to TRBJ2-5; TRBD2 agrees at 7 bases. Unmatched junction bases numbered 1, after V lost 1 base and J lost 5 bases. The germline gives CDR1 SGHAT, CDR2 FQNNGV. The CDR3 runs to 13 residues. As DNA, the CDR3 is TGTGCCAGCAGCTTAGGGGAGGGGGAGACCCAGTACTTC. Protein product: CASSLGEGETQYF.

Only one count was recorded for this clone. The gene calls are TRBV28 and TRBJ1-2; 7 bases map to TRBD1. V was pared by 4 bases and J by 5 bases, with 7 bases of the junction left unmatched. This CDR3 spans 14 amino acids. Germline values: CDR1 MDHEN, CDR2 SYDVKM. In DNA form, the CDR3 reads TGTGCCAGCAGTTCTCAGGGGGTAGGGTATGGCTACACCTTC. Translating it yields CASSSQGVGYGYTF.

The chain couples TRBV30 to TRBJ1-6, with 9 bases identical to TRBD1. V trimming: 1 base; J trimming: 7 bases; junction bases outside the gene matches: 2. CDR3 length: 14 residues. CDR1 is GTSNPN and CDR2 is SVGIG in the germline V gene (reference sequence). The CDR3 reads CAWSADRGNSPLHF. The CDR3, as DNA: TGTGCCTGGAGTGCGGACAGGGGAAATTCACCCCTCCACTTT. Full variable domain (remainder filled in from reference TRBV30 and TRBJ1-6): SQTIHQWPATLVQPVGSPLSLECTVEGTSNPNLYWYRQAAGRGLQLLFYSVGIGQISSEVPQNLSASRPQDRQFILSSKKLLLSDSGFYLCAWSADRGNSPLHFGNGTRLTVT.

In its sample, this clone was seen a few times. The CDR3 protein is CSVSAGGDGPLHF. In DNA form, the CDR3 reads TGCAGCGTGTCGGCAGGAGGGGATGGACCCCTCCACTTT. The V gene is TRBV29-1, the J gene TRBJ1-6; tentatively, D is TRBD1 (5 bases). The germline V gene encodes CDR1 SQVTM and CDR2 ANQGSEA. The germline V and J ends were trimmed by 6 bases and 12 bases, with 18 bases remaining between them. The CDR3 is 13 amino acids.

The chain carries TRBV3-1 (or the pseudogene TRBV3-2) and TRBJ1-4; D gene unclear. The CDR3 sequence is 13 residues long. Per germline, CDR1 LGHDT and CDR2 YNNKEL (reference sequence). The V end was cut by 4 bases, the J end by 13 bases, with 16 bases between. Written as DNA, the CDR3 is TGTGCCAGCAGCCCCCGGGGAGGGCCTCGACTGTTTTTT. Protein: CASSPRGGPRLFF.

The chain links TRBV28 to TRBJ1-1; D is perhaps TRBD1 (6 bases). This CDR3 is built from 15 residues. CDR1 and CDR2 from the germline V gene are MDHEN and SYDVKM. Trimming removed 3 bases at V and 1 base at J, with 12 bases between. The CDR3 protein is CASSFGGAGNTEAFF. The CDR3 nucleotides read TGTGCCAGCAGTTTCGGGGGGGCCGGGAACACTGAAGCTTTCTTT.

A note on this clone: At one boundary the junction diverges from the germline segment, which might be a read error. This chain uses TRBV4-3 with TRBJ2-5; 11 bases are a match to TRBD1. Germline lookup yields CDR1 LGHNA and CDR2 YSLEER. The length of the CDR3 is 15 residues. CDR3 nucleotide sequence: TGCGCCAGCAGCCAGACGGACAGGGGGCAAGGGACCCAGTACTTC. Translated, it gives CASSQTDRGQGTQYF.

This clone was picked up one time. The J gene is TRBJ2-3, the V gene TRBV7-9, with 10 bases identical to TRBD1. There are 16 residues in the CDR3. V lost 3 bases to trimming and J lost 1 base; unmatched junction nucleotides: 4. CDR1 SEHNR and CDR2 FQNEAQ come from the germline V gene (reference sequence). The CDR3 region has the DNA TGTGCCAGCAGCTTCGGGACAGGGGTAGGCACAGATACGCAGTATTTT. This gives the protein CASSFGTGVGTDTQYF.

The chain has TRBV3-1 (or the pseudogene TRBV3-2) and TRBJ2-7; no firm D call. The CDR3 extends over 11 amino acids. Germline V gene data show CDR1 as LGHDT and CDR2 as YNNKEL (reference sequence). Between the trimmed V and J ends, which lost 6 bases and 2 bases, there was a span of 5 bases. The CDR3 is CASSPPYEQYF. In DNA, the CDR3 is TGTGCCAGCAGTCCTCCCTACGAGCAGTACTTC.

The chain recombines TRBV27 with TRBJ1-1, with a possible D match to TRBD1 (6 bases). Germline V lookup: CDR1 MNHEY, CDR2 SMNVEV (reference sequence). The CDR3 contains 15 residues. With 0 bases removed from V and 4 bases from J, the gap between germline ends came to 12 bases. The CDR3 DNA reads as TGTGCCAGCAGTTTATCACCGACAGGAGGCACTGAAGCTTTCTTT. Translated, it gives CASSLSPTGGTEAFF.

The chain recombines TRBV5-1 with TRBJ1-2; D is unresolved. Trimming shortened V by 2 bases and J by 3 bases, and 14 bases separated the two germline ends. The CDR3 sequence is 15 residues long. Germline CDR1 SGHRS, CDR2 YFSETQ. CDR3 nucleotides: TGCGCCAGCAGCTTTCTCCCGGAGGCCGACTATGGCTACACCTTC. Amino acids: CASSFLPEADYGYTF.

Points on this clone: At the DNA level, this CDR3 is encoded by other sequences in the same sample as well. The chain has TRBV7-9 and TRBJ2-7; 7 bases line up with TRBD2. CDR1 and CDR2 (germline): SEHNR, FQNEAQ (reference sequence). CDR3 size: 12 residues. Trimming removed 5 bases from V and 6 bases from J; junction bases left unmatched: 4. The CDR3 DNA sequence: TGTGCCAGCAGCCCGGGGAGGGGCGAGCAGTACTTC. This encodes CASSPGRGEQYF.

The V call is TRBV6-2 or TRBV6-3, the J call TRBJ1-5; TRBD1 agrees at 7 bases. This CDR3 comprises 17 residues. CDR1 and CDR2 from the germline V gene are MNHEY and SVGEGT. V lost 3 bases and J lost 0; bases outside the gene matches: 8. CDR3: CASSYRQGDLSNQPQHF. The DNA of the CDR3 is TGTGCCAGCAGTTATCGACAGGGCGACCTTAGCAATCAGCCCCAGCATTTT.

The CDR3 is CASSFLLTGELFF. Here the CDR3 DNA reads TGTGCCAGCAGCTTCCTTCTTACCGGGGAGCTGTTTTTT. V is TRBV5-5 and J is TRBJ2-2; D is undetermined. V was shortened by 2 bases and J by 5 bases, with 7 bases between the two germline ends. The CDR3 is made up of 13 amino acids. In germline, CDR1 is SGHKS, CDR2 YYEKEE (reference sequence).

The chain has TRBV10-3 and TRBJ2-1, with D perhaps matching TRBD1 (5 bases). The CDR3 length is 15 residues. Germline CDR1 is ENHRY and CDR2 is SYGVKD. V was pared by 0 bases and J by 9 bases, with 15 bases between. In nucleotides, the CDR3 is TGTGCCATCAGTGAGTCGGGTTTCAGGGTTGGTGAGCAGTTCTTC. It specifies CAISESGFRVGEQFF.

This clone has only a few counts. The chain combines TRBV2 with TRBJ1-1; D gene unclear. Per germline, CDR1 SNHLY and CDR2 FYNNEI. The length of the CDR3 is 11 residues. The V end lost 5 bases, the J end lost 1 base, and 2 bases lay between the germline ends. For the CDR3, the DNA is TGTGCCAGCAGTCGGAACACTGAAGCTTTCTTT. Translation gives CASSRNTEAFF.

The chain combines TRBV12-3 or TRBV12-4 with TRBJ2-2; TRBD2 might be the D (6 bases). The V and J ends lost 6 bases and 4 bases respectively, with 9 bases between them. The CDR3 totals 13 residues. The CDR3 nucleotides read TGTGCCAGCAGGGAGGGAGGCACCGGGGAGCTGTTTTTT. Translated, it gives CASREGGTGELFF.

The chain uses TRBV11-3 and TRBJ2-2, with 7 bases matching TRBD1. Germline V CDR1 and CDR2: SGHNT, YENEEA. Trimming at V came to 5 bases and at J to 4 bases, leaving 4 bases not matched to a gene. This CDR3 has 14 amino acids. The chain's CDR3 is CASSRDSSTGELFF. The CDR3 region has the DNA TGTGCCAGCAGCCGGGACAGTTCCACCGGGGAGCTGTTTTTT.

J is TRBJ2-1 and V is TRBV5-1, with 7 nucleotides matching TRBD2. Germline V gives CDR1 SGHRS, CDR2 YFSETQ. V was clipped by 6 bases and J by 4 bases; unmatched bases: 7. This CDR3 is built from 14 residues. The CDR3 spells CASTASGNYNEQFF. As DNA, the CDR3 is TGCGCCAGCACGGCTAGCGGAAATTACAATGAGCAGTTCTTC.

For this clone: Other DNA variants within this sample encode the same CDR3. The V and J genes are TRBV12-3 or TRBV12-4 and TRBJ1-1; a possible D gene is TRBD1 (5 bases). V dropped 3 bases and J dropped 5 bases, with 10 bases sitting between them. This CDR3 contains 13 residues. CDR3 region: CASSFPGGTEAFF. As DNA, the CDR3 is TGTGCCAGCAGTTTCCCCGGGGGGACTGAAGCTTTCTTT.

CDR3 coding DNA: TGTGCCAGCAGTCCTCCGGGACAGGGTGCACAGCCCCAGCATTTT. Encoded protein: CASSPPGQGAQPQHF. The chain employs TRBV2 and TRBJ1-5; TRBD1 aligns across 9 bases. The V and J ends lost 5 bases and 7 bases, in that order; junction bases with no gene match: 9. This CDR3 has 15 residues. Germline V CDR1 and CDR2: SNHLY, FYNNEI.

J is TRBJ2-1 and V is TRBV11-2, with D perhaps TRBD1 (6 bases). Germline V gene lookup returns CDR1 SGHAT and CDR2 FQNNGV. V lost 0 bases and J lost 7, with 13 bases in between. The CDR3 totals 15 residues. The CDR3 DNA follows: TGTGCCAGCAGCTTAGATCCAGGGGCCGGTAATGAGCAGTTCTTC. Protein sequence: CASSLDPGAGNEQFF.

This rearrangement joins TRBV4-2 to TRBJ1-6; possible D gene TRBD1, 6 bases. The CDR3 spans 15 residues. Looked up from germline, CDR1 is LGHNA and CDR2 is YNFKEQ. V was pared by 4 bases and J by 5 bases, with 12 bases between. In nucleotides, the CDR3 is TGTGCCAGCAGCCGAAAAAACAGGGATAATTCACCCCTCCACTTT. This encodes CASSRKNRDNSPLHF.